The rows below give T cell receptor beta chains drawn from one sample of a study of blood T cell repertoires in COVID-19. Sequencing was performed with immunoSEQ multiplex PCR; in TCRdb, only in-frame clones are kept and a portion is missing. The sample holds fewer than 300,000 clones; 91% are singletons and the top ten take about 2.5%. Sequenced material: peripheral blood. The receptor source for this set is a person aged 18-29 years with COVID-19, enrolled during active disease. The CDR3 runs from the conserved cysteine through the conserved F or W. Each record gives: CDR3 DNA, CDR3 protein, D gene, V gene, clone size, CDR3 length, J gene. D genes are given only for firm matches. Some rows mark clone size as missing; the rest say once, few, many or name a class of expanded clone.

CDR3nt: TGTGCCAGCAGCCTAGCGGGCAAATTCTCCTACGAGCAGTACTTC
CDR3aa: CASSLAGKFSYEQYF
d_gene: TRBD2
v_gene: TRBV7-9
abundance: .
len: 15
j_gene: TRBJ2-7

CDR3nt: TGTGCCACCAGCAGAGACGCGGGGCCGAACACTGAAGCTTTCTTT
CDR3aa: CATSRDAGPNTEAFF
d_gene: .
v_gene: TRBV15
abundance: .
len: 15
j_gene: TRBJ1-1

CDR3nt: TGTGCCAGCAGACTGACAGGGGAGGGTCCCTATAATTCACCCCTCCACTTT
CDR3aa: CASRLTGEGPYNSPLHF
d_gene: TRBD1
v_gene: TRBV5-5
abundance: .
len: 17
j_gene: TRBJ1-6

CDR3nt: TGTGCCAGTAGTATTATGAGGGAGCCCCAGCATTTT
CDR3aa: CASSIMREPQHF
d_gene: .
v_gene: TRBV19
abundance: .
len: 12
j_gene: TRBJ1-5

CDR3nt: TGTGCCAGCAGCCAGTCCCGGCGACTAGAGGGCTACAATGAGCAGTTCTTC
CDR3aa: CASSQSRRLEGYNEQFF
d_gene: .
v_gene: TRBV14
abundance: .
len: 17
j_gene: TRBJ2-1

CDR3nt: TGTGCCAGTACCTCCGGGACAGGGCACACTGAAGCTTTCTTT
CDR3aa: CASTSGTGHTEAFF
d_gene: TRBD1
v_gene: TRBV19
abundance: .
len: 14
j_gene: TRBJ1-1

CDR3nt: TGTGCCAGCTCCCTCCAACGGGAGGGGGCCTACGAGCAGTACTTC
CDR3aa: CASSLQREGAYEQYF
d_gene: TRBD2
v_gene: TRBV18
abundance: .
len: 15
j_gene: TRBJ2-7

CDR3nt: TGTGCCAGTAGTATGGCAGGCACGGTACTGGACGAGCAGTACTTC
CDR3aa: CASSMAGTVLDEQYF
d_gene: .
v_gene: TRBV19
abundance: once
len: 15
j_gene: TRBJ2-7

CDR3nt: TGCGCCAGCAGCCAAGATCAGCGGGAGGGCTTCGAGCAGTACTTC
CDR3aa: CASSQDQREGFEQYF
d_gene: TRBD2
v_gene: TRBV4-1
abundance: .
len: 15
j_gene: TRBJ2-7

CDR3nt: TGTGCCAGCAGTAACCCCGCGGGACAGTACTATGGCTACACCTTC
CDR3aa: CASSNPAGQYYGYTF
d_gene: TRBD1
v_gene: TRBV28
abundance: .
len: 15
j_gene: TRBJ1-2

CDR3nt: TGTGCCAGCAGCGTAGCGGGAGTTGTAGAGACCCAGTACTTC
CDR3aa: CASSVAGVVETQYF
d_gene: TRBD2
v_gene: TRBV2
abundance: .
len: 14
j_gene: TRBJ2-5

CDR3nt: TGTGCCAGCAGTTATAGTACTCTCACCTACGAGCAGTACTTC
CDR3aa: CASSYSTLTYEQYF
d_gene: .
v_gene: TRBV6-6
abundance: .
len: 14
j_gene: TRBJ2-7

CDR3nt: TGTGCCAGCGGCCAAAATCGACCCCAGCATTTT
CDR3aa: CASGQNRPQHF
d_gene: .
v_gene: TRBV11-2
abundance: .
len: 11
j_gene: TRBJ1-5

CDR3nt: TGTGCCAGCAGCTTAGCGCGGCTAGCCGAAGATACGCAGTATTTT
CDR3aa: CASSLARLAEDTQYF
d_gene: .
v_gene: TRBV7-9
abundance: once
len: 15
j_gene: TRBJ2-3

CDR3nt: TGTGCCAGCAGAGCGGGAGGAGGGTCAGAGACCCAGTACTTC
CDR3aa: CASRAGGGSETQYF
d_gene: TRBD2
v_gene: TRBV28
abundance: .
len: 14
j_gene: TRBJ2-5

CDR3nt: TGTGCCAGCAGCCCGCACGGGGGGCGCGTCAGCGGTAGTGAAAAACTGTTTTTT
CDR3aa: CASSPHGGRVSGSEKLFF
d_gene: .
v_gene: TRBV7-8
abundance: .
len: 18
j_gene: TRBJ1-4

CDR3nt: TGTGCCAGCAGTGAAACCAGTTTTGAAGCTTTCTTT
CDR3aa: CASSETSFEAFF
d_gene: .
v_gene: TRBV25-1
abundance: once
len: 12
j_gene: TRBJ1-1

CDR3nt: TGTGCCAGCAGCCCCCGTCTAGCGGGAGGGCCAGTTTACAATGAGCAGTTCTTC
CDR3aa: CASSPRLAGGPVYNEQFF
d_gene: TRBD2
v_gene: TRBV7-2
abundance: .
len: 18
j_gene: TRBJ2-1

CDR3nt: TGTGCCAGCAGTCTCGGACGGGCGGGGTCAACTAATGAAAAACTGTTTTTT
CDR3aa: CASSLGRAGSTNEKLFF
d_gene: .
v_gene: TRBV28
abundance: .
len: 17
j_gene: TRBJ1-4

CDR3nt: TGTGCCACCAGTGATCCGGGGGGAGATGAAAAACTGTTTTTT
CDR3aa: CATSDPGGDEKLFF
d_gene: .
v_gene: TRBV24-1
abundance: .
len: 14
j_gene: TRBJ1-4

CDR3nt: TGTGCCAGCAGATTAGGACTAGGGGGCTACGAGCAGTACTTC
CDR3aa: CASRLGLGGYEQYF
d_gene: .
v_gene: TRBV2
abundance: once
len: 14
j_gene: TRBJ2-7

CDR3nt: TGTGCCAGCAGCTTGGGGGGCTATAGCAATCAGCCCCAGCATTTT
CDR3aa: CASSLGGYSNQPQHF
d_gene: .
v_gene: TRBV5-6
abundance: .
len: 15
j_gene: TRBJ1-5

CDR3nt: TGTGCCAGCAGCATCGGACTAGCCTACAATGAGCAGTTCTTC
CDR3aa: CASSIGLAYNEQFF
d_gene: TRBD2
v_gene: TRBV11-2
abundance: .
len: 14
j_gene: TRBJ2-1

CDR3nt: TGTGCCACCCGGCCGAGGGCAGCTGAAGCTTTCTTT
CDR3aa: CATRPRAAEAFF
d_gene: .
v_gene: TRBV27
abundance: .
len: 12
j_gene: TRBJ1-1

CDR3nt: TGCGCCAGCACCGACAGGGATACGAACACCGGGGAGCTGTTTTTT
CDR3aa: CASTDRDTNTGELFF
d_gene: TRBD1
v_gene: TRBV23-1
abundance: .
len: 15
j_gene: TRBJ2-2

CDR3nt: TGTGCCACCAGTGACGGGAGCGGGGACAATGAGCAGTTCTTC
CDR3aa: CATSDGSGDNEQFF
d_gene: TRBD2
v_gene: TRBV24-1
abundance: .
len: 14
j_gene: TRBJ2-1

CDR3nt: TGTGCCATCAGTGAGCCCTCCGGGGAAAGCGGGAGAGCAGATACGCAGTATTTT
CDR3aa: CAISEPSGESGRADTQYF
d_gene: TRBD2
v_gene: TRBV10-3
abundance: .
len: 18
j_gene: TRBJ2-3

CDR3nt: TGTGCCAGCAGCAGCACCCGGGGACAGGCGAACGGTTCACCCCTCCACTTT
CDR3aa: CASSSTRGQANGSPLHF
d_gene: TRBD1
v_gene: TRBV28
abundance: .
len: 17
j_gene: TRBJ1-6

CDR3nt: TGCGCCAGCAGCTTGGAATCACACCCCGCAGATACGCAGTATTTT
CDR3aa: CASSLESHPADTQYF
d_gene: .
v_gene: TRBV5-1
abundance: .
len: 15
j_gene: TRBJ2-3

CDR3nt: TGTGCCAGCAGCGCCCGACAGGGCAGCGACACTGAAGCTTTCTTT
CDR3aa: CASSARQGSDTEAFF
d_gene: TRBD1
v_gene: TRBV9
abundance: .
len: 15
j_gene: TRBJ1-1

CDR3nt: TGTGCCAGCAGTCCAGGGGGTGACTATGGCTACACCTTC
CDR3aa: CASSPGGDYGYTF
d_gene: TRBD1
v_gene: TRBV6-5
abundance: .
len: 13
j_gene: TRBJ1-2

CDR3nt: TGTGCCATCCTCCTTCTTTGGCGGGGCCGGGGCACAGATACGCAGTATTTT
CDR3aa: CAILLLWRGRGTDTQYF
d_gene: .
v_gene: TRBV10-3
abundance: .
len: 17
j_gene: TRBJ2-3

CDR3nt: TGTGCCAGCAGTTTGGAGTGGAGCCTCTCTGGAAACACCATATATTTT
CDR3aa: CASSLEWSLSGNTIYF
d_gene: .
v_gene: TRBV28
abundance: .
len: 16
j_gene: TRBJ1-3

CDR3nt: TGTGCAAGTCGAGATCCGGGACTAGAAGGGGAGACCCAGTACTTC
CDR3aa: CASRDPGLEGETQYF
d_gene: .
v_gene: TRBV12-2
abundance: .
len: 15
j_gene: TRBJ2-5

CDR3nt: TGTGCCAGCAGCCCCCAGGGTAGCGGGAGACGGGCCACATTCTTC
CDR3aa: CASSPQGSGRRATFF
d_gene: TRBD2
v_gene: TRBV7-2
abundance: .
len: 15
j_gene: TRBJ2-1

CDR3nt: TGTGCCAGCAGTGAACAGGGGACTAACTATGGCTACACCTTC
CDR3aa: CASSEQGTNYGYTF
d_gene: .
v_gene: TRBV6-1
abundance: .
len: 14
j_gene: TRBJ1-2

CDR3nt: TGTGCCAGCAGTTCCCTCGAGGGACTAGAGACCCAGTACTTC
CDR3aa: CASSSLEGLETQYF
d_gene: .
v_gene: TRBV6-2/TRBV6-3
abundance: .
len: 14
j_gene: TRBJ2-5

CDR3nt: TGTGCCACCAGTGATTCACCGGGGGTGGGCGGGAGCACAGATACGCAGTATTTT
CDR3aa: CATSDSPGVGGSTDTQYF
d_gene: .
v_gene: TRBV24-1
abundance: .
len: 18
j_gene: TRBJ2-3

CDR3nt: TGTGCCAGGAATGGGAGGGTCGCTGAAGCTTTCTTT
CDR3aa: CARNGRVAEAFF
d_gene: .
v_gene: TRBV2
abundance: .
len: 12
j_gene: TRBJ1-1

CDR3nt: TGTGCCAGCAGTGAGGGGGACAGCTTAGAAAAACTGTTTTTT
CDR3aa: CASSEGDSLEKLFF
d_gene: TRBD1
v_gene: TRBV6-1
abundance: .
len: 14
j_gene: TRBJ1-4

CDR3nt: TGTGCCAGCAGCTTAGGACAAAGCAACTCCTACAATGAGCAGTTCTTC
CDR3aa: CASSLGQSNSYNEQFF
d_gene: .
v_gene: TRBV7-9
abundance: .
len: 16
j_gene: TRBJ2-1